Listed below are T cell receptor beta chains from one sample, sequenced in a study of CD8+ T cells in alopecia areata. Profiled with immunoSEQ multiplex PCR; TCRdb holds only in-frame clones, not every one. The top ten clones hold about 4.3% of a sample with 150,000 to 200,000 clones, around 54% of them seen once. The sample consisted of CD4+ T cells sorted from blood. These receptors all come from a human donor in good health. CDR3s include the opening cysteine and the closing phenylalanine or tryptophan. Fields, in order: V gene, clone size, D gene, J gene, CDR3 protein, CDR3 DNA. D genes are given only for firm matches. Clone size appears in some rows only: once, few, many, or a class for an expanded clone.

V: TRBV7-9
size: .
D: .
J: TRBJ1-2
CDR3: CASSLKSSLGYTF
DNA: TGTGCCAGCAGCTTAAAATCTTCTCTAGGCTACACCTTC

V: TRBV5-1
size: .
D: TRBD2
J: TRBJ2-7
CDR3: CASSPGLAGSTYEQYF
DNA: TGCGCCAGCAGCCCGGGACTAGCGGGCTCAACCTACGAGCAGTACTTC

V: TRBV18
size: .
D: .
J: TRBJ2-7
CDR3: CASSPITALESEQYF
DNA: TGTGCCAGCTCACCAATTACCGCATTAGAGAGCGAGCAGTACTTC

V: TRBV7-9
size: once
D: TRBD1
J: TRBJ2-5
CDR3: CASSPLGQGGRETQYF
DNA: TGTGCCAGCAGCCCCCTGGGACAGGGAGGGCGAGAGACCCAGTACTTC

V: TRBV6-6
size: .
D: .
J: TRBJ2-7
CDR3: CASSYSQGGEQYF
DNA: TGTGCCAGCAGTTACTCACAGGGGGGGGAGCAGTACTTC

V: TRBV27
size: .
D: .
J: TRBJ2-7
CDR3: CASSLEGFSYEQYF
DNA: TGTGCCAGCAGTTTAGAGGGTTTCTCCTACGAGCAGTACTTC

V: TRBV28
size: .
D: .
J: TRBJ2-2
CDR3: CASSPDRAGNTGELFF
DNA: TGTGCCAGCAGCCCTGACCGGGCAGGCAACACCGGGGAGCTGTTTTTT

V: TRBV18
size: .
D: TRBD2
J: TRBJ2-7
CDR3: CASSTGLAGIEQYF
DNA: TGTGCCAGCTCAACGGGACTAGCGGGAATAGAGCAGTACTTC

V: TRBV6-6
size: .
D: .
J: TRBJ2-2
CDR3: CASIRGGELFF
DNA: TGTGCCAGCATTCGCGGCGGGGAGCTGTTTTTT

V: TRBV6-5
size: .
D: TRBD1
J: TRBJ1-2
CDR3: CASRKTGVYGYTF
DNA: TGTGCCAGCAGGAAAACAGGGGTCTATGGCTACACCTTC

V: TRBV5-1
size: .
D: TRBD1
J: TRBJ2-6
CDR3: CASSLFGQGHSGANVLTF
DNA: TGCGCCAGCAGCTTGTTCGGACAGGGACACTCTGGGGCCAACGTCCTGACTTTC

V: TRBV7-9
size: .
D: TRBD2
J: TRBJ2-7
CDR3: CASSLGLAGAAYEQYF
DNA: TGTGCCAGCAGCTTGGGACTAGCGGGAGCAGCCTACGAGCAGTACTTC

V: TRBV5-6
size: .
D: TRBD1
J: TRBJ2-4
CDR3: CASSFRPGTGNIQYF
DNA: TGTGCCAGCAGCTTCCGTCCAGGGACAGGCAACATTCAGTACTTC

V: TRBV19
size: many
D: .
J: TRBJ1-4
CDR3: CASSIGATNEKLFF
DNA: TGTGCCAGTAGTATAGGCGCAACTAATGAAAAACTGTTTTTT

V: TRBV5-6
size: .
D: TRBD2
J: TRBJ2-2
CDR3: CASSGAGGGTGELFF
DNA: TGTGCCAGCAGCGGAGCGGGAGGGGGCACCGGGGAGCTGTTTTTT

V: TRBV4-1
size: .
D: TRBD2
J: TRBJ2-5
CDR3: CASSQTSGTSGRETQYF
DNA: TGCGCCAGCAGCCAAACTTCCGGGACTAGCGGGAGGGAGACCCAGTACTTC